This TCR beta chain was retrieved from a study of blood T cell repertoires in COVID-19. Study context: Nucleic acid was either cDNA or gDNA, and it came from T cells, B-cell-depleted T cells, or PBMCs.

V lost 7 bases and J lost 6, with 17 bases in between. This CDR3 has 14 residues. Germline CDR1 and CDR2: LNHDA and SQIVND (reference sequence). This clone was seen a single time. The repertoire was sequenced with immunoSEQ multiplex PCR; TCRdb's copy has only in-frame clones and lacks some. The sample has more than 95,000 clones, 90% seen once; the top ten hold 1.7%. Sequences were obtained from peripheral blood. The source is a man in his sixties with acute or convalescent COVID-19. The chain joins TRBV19 to TRBJ2-3; possibly TRBD2 for D (5 bases). CDR3 coding DNA: TGTGCCAGTACCCTTCGGGGTGTCCCGGATACGCAGTATTTT. This gives the protein CASTLRGVPDTQYF.